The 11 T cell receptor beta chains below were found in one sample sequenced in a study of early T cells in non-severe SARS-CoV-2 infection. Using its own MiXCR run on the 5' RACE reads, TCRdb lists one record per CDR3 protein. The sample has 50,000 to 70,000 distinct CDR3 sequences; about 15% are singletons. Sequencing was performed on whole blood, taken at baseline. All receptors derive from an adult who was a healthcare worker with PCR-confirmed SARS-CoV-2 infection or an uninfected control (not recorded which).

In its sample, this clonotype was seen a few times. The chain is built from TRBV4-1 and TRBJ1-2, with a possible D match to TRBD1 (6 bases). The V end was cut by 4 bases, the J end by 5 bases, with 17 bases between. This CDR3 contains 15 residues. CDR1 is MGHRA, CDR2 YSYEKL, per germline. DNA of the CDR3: TGCGCCAGCAGCCGGTTGTTCAGGGGAGATTATGGCTACACCTTC. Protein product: CASSRLFRGDYGYTF.

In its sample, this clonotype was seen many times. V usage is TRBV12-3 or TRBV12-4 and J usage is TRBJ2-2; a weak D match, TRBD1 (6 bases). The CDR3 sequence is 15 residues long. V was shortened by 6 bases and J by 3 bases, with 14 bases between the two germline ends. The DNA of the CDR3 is TGTGCCAGCAGCCCAACAGGGCTTGACACCGGGGAGCTGTTTTTT. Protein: CASSPTGLDTGELFF.

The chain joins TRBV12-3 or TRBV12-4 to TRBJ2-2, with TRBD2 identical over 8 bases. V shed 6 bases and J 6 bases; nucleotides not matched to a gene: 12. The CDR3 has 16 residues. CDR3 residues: CASSRTGAGVAGELFF. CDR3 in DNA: TGTGCCAGCAGCCGGACGGGAGCGGGAGTCGCCGGGGAGCTGTTTTTT.

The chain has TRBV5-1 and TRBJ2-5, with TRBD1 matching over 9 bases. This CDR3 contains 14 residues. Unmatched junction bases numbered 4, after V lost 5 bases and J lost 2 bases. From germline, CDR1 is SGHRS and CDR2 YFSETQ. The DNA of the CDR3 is TGCGCCAGCAGTATTGGACAGGGGCAAGAGACCCAGTACTTC. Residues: CASSIGQGQETQYF.

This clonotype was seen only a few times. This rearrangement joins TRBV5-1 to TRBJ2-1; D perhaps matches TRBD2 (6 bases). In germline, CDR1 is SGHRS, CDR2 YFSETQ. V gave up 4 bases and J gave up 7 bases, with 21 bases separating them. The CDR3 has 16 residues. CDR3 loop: CASSPRDFAVGNEQFF. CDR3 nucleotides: TGCGCCAGCAGCCCACGGGACTTTGCCGTGGGTAATGAGCAGTTCTTC. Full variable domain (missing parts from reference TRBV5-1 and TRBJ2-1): KAGVTQTPRYLIKTRGQQVTLSCSPISGHRSVSWYQQTPGQGLQFLFEYFSETQRNKGNFPGRFSGRQFSNSRSEMNVSTLELGDSALYLCASSPRDFAVGNEQFFGPGTRLTVL.

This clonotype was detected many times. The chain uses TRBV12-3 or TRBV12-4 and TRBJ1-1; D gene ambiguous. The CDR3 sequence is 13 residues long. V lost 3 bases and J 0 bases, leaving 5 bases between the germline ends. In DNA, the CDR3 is TGTGCCAGCAGTTTGTTAGTGAACACTGAAGCTTTCTTT. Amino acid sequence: CASSLLVNTEAFF.

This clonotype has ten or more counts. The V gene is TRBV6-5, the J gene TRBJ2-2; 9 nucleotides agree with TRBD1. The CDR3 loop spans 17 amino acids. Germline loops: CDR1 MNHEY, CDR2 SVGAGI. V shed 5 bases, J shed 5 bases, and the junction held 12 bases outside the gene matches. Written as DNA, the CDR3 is TGTGCCAGCAGTAAGGTCCCCAACAGGGGGCATACCGGGGAGCTGTTTTTT. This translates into CASSKVPNRGHTGELFF.

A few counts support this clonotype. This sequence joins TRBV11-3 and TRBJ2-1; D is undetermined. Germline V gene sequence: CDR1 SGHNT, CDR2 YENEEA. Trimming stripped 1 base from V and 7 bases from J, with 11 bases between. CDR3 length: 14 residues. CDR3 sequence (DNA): TGTGCCAGCAGCTTAGTCGGCAGTACAAATGAGCAGTTCTTC. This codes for CASSLVGSTNEQFF.

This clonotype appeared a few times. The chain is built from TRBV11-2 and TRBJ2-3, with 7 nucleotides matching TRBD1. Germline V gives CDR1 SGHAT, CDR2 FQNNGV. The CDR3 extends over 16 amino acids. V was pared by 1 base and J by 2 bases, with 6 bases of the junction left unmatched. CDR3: CASSLAPGGITDTQYF. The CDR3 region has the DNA TGTGCCAGCAGCTTAGCCCCAGGGGGAATCACAGATACGCAGTATTTT. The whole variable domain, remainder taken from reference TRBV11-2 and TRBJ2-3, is EAGVAQSPRYKIIEKRQSVAFWCNPISGHATLYWYQQILGQGPKLLIQFQNNGVVDDSQLPKDRFSAERLKGVDSTLKIQPAKLEDSAVYLCASSLAPGGITDTQYFGPGTRLTVL.

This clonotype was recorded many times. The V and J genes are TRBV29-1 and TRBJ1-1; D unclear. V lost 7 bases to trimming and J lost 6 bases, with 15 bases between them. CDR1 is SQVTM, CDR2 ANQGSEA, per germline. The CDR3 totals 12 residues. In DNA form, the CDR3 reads TGCAGCGCCAAAGACACCGACGCTGAAGCTTTCTTT. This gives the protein CSAKDTDAEAFF.

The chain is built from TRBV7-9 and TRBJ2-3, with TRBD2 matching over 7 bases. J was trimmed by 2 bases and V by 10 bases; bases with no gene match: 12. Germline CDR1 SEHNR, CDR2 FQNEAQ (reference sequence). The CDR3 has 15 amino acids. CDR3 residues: CAIPMGGVLTDTQYF. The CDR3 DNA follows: TGTGCCATCCCCATGGGGGGGGTCCTCACAGATACGCAGTATTTT.